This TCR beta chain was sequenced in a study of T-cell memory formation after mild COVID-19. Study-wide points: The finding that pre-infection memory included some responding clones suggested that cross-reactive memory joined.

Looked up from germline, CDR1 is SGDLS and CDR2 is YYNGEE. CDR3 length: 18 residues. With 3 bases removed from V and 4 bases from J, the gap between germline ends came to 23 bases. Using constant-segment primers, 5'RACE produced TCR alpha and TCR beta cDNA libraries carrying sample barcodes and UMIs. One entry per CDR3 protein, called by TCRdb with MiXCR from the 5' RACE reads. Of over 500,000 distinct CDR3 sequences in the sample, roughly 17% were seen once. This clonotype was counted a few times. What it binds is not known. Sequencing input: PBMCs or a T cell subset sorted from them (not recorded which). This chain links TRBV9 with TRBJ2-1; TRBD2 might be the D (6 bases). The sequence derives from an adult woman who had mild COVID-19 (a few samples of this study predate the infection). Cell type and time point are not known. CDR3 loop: CASSASRSGGISYNEQFF. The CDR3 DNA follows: TGTGCCAGCAGCGCATCTAGGTCTGGGGGGATCTCTTACAATGAGCAGTTCTTC.